The clone carrying this T cell receptor (beta chain) was seen ten or more times. Its antigen is not known. Trimming took 0 bases from V and 0 from J, leaving 6 bases between them. Per the germline V gene, CDR1 is SGHTA and CDR2 is FQGNSA. The CDR3 runs 14 residues. The record originates from a study of spatial heterogeneity in lung cancer. Regarding time point: sample taken at primary tumor resection. Every TCR cDNA molecule bore its own unique molecular identifier. Each CDR3 protein gets one entry after TCRdb re-called the 5' RACE reads with MiXCR. The data contain 20,000 to 30,000 distinct CDR3 sequences, approximately 4.6% of them singletons. Broader study findings: Expanded tumor TCRs that were ubiquitous appeared in blood more at resection than follow-up.

The sample here was PBMCs, taken at surgery. The gene calls are TRBV7-2 and TRBJ2-7; D unresolved. The receptor's source is a male donor with early-stage non-small cell lung cancer. The CDR3 DNA reads as TGTGCCAGCAGCTTAGCGGTGGGCTCCTACGAGCAGTACTTC. This gives the protein CASSLAVGSYEQYF.